This entry describes one T cell receptor (beta chain). Original processing notes: Nucleated cell number was recorded as an estimate derived from reference gene primer amplification. The data were produced by immunoSEQ multiplex PCR, yet TCRdb's version contains in-frame clones alone and is incomplete. For V, J and clone size, that table is used; D and trimming come from the DNA. Here the sample spans roughly 56,000 clones, approximately 83% being singletons. The sample is drawn from a study of blood T cell repertoires in COVID-19. Across the whole study: T cells, B-cell-depleted T cells, or PBMCs supplied cDNA or gDNA.

The CDR3 runs to 18 residues. V shed 2 bases, J shed 4 bases, and the junction held 9 bases outside the gene matches. The germline gives CDR1 MNHNS, CDR2 SASEGT. V and J are TRBV6-1 and TRBJ2-1; 12 bases match TRBD2. The sample comprised peripheral blood. This receptor was obtained from a human donor in a cohort sampled during active COVID-19. The CDR3 DNA sequence: TGTGCCAGCAGTGAACTTCTGACTAGCGGGAGTCTATACAATGAGCAGTTCTTC. Amino acid sequence: CASSELLTSGSLYNEQFF.